These 6 T cell receptor beta chains were all obtained from the same sample, sequenced in a study of blood T cells in healthy people across ages. Through a sample-barcoded 5' primer and a J-beta primer mix, a second PCR was run for roughly 6 to 11 cycles. In TCRdb, the 5' RACE reads were re-called with MiXCR into one record per CDR3 protein. This sample has about 570,000 distinct CDR3 sequences; roughly 29% occur once, and the top ten carry less than 20%. Material: blood. These receptors were taken from a woman between 65 and 79 years old in good health.

The table lists this clonotype with many counts. The chain carries TRBV29-1 and TRBJ1-2; 9 bases are shared with TRBD1. Trimming took 8 bases from V and 5 from J; bases not matched to a gene: 6. The CDR3 spans 12 residues. CDR1 and CDR2 from the germline V gene are SQVTM and ANQGSEA. This CDR3 reads CSTSGQGYGYTF. CDR3 DNA: TGCAGCACCTCGGGACAGGGATATGGCTACACCTTC.

This chain uses TRBV6-1 with TRBJ1-5; D is undetermined. Germline loops: CDR1 MNHNS, CDR2 SASEGT. The CDR3 length is 13 residues. V was shortened by 3 bases and J by 4 bases, with 7 bases between the two germline ends. CDR3 DNA sequence: TGTGCCAGCAGTGAGTCCCTGAATCAGCCCCAGCATTTT. This encodes CASSESLNQPQHF.

Points on this clonotype: One end of the junction varies from germline; a read error may be responsible. The rearrangement links TRBV9 to TRBJ2-1; D is perhaps TRBD1 or TRBD2 (6 bases each). The CDR3 runs to 17 residues. Germline V CDR1 and CDR2: SGDLS, YYNGEE. This CDR3 is CASSVSGLGGAYNEQFF. In nucleotides, the CDR3 is TGTGCCAGTAGCGTTTCAGGTCTCGGGGGCGCCTACAATGAGCAGTTCTTC. The whole variable domain, remainder taken from reference TRBV9 and TRBJ2-1, is DSGVTQTPKHLITATGQRVTLRCSPRSGDLSVYWYQQSLDQGLQFLIQYYNGEERAKGNILERFSAQQFPDLHSELNLSSLELGDSALYFCASSVSGLGGAYNEQFFGPGTRLTVL.

V gene TRBV20-1 combines with J gene TRBJ2-4, with D tentatively TRBD2 (5 bases). The germline CDR1 and CDR2 sequences are DFQATT and SNEGSKA (reference sequence). The CDR3 runs 13 residues. V lost 0 bases and J lost 8, with 11 bases in between. The CDR3 is CSARERAMDIQYF. The CDR3 bases are TGCAGTGCTAGAGAGCGGGCTATGGACATTCAGTACTTC.

The V gene is TRBV7-2, the J gene TRBJ1-2, with TRBD1 as a possible D gene (6 bases). The CDR3 has 16 residues. Germline lookup yields CDR1 SGHTA and CDR2 FQGNSA. V lost 5 bases, J lost 1 base, and 17 bases lay in between. The CDR3 sequence: CASSEGGPTINYGYTF. CDR3 DNA: TGTGCCAGCAGCGAGGGGGGGCCTACTATTAACTATGGCTACACCTTC.

The CDR3 sequence: CASSLGGQVIWEQYF. The CDR3 DNA reads as TGCGCCAGCAGCTTGGGAGGTCAGGTGATATGGGAGCAGTACTTC. The gene calls are TRBV5-1 and TRBJ2-7; the D is unclear. The CDR3 is 15 amino acids. V lost 0 bases, J lost 7 bases, and 17 bases lay in between. The germline V gene has CDR1 SGHRS and CDR2 YFSETQ.